Below, 10 T cell receptor beta chains from the same sample are listed, as sequenced in a study of T cell repertoires in cytomegalovirus infection. TCRdb reprocessed the reads with MiXCR, giving one entry per CDR3 protein. The data hold roughly 310,000 distinct CDR3 sequences, with 25% to 30% observed a single time. No antigen has been assigned to these receptors. The sequencing here drew on cultured PBMCs, taken from culture after CMV antigen stimulation. The receptors stem from a human donor in good health (CMV status not recorded). Some clones in this sample may be carry-over from other donors' samples.

The V and J genes are TRBV18 and TRBJ1-6; possibly TRBD1 for D (5 bases). V dropped 5 bases and J dropped 9 bases, with 17 bases sitting between them. The CDR3 extends over 15 amino acids. Germline CDR1 is KGHSH and CDR2 is LQKENI. The CDR3 reads CASSNDRGRGSPLHF. The CDR3 nucleotides are TGTGCCAGCTCAAACGACAGAGGAAGAGGTTCACCCCTCCACTTT.

This clonotype was seen a few times. V is TRBV6-5 and J is TRBJ1-2, with TRBD1 matching 9 bases. Germline CDR1 and CDR2: MNHEY and SVGAGI. Trimming took 0 bases from V and 4 from J; bases not matched to a gene: 6. The CDR3 spans 16 residues. CDR3 in amino acids: CASSYSSDRGTYGYTF. CDR3 sequence (DNA): TGTGCCAGCAGTTACTCGTCGGACAGGGGTACCTATGGCTACACCTTC.

This clonotype showed up just a few times. V gene TRBV20-1 combines with J gene TRBJ1-2; D possibly corresponds to TRBD1 (6 bases). V dropped 5 bases and J dropped 3 bases, with 13 bases sitting between them. The CDR3 loop spans 13 amino acids. The V gene's germline CDR1 is DFQATT and CDR2 SNEGSKA (reference sequence). The CDR3 is CSAVLQGDYGYTF. The CDR3 region has the DNA TGCAGTGCTGTCCTACAGGGTGACTATGGCTACACCTTC.

This chain uses TRBV7-2 with TRBJ1-2; 9 positions match TRBD1. The CDR3 consists of 14 residues. The V gene end was trimmed by 4 bases and the J gene end by 7 bases; junction bases not matched to a gene: 7. CDR1 is SGHTA and CDR2 is FQGNSA in the germline V gene. The DNA of the CDR3 is TGTGCCAGCAGCTCAGGACAGGGGTTGGTTGGCTACACCTTC. Encoded protein: CASSSGQGLVGYTF.

The J gene is TRBJ2-6, the V gene TRBV4-1; possibly TRBD2 for D (6 bases). Trimming took off 4 bases at V and 0 bases at J, with 16 bases between the two ends. The V gene's germline CDR1 is MGHRA and CDR2 YSYEKL. The CDR3 is 18 amino acids. The CDR3 DNA reads TGCGCCAGCAGCCGGGGGGACGTCCTTGTCTCTGGGGCCAACGTCCTGACTTTC. It translates to CASSRGDVLVSGANVLTF.

This chain joins TRBV5-4 and TRBJ1-2; D might be TRBD1 (6 bases). The CDR3 covers 12 residues. Germline-derived CDR1 and CDR2 are SGHNT and YYREEE (reference sequence). The V end lost 4 bases, the J end lost 8 bases, and 12 bases lay between the germline ends. This chain's CDR3 is CASSPQGTGYTF. The CDR3 nucleotides read TGTGCCAGCAGCCCCCAGGGGACCGGCTACACCTTC.

The chain uses TRBV7-3 and TRBJ1-1; 8 positions match TRBD1. This CDR3 is built from 15 residues. CDR1 is SGHTA and CDR2 is FQGTGA in the germline V gene. The J segment lost 0 bases and the V segment lost 5 bases, leaving 5 bases of the junction unmatched. CDR3 nucleotide sequence: TGTGCCAGCAGCATCGGACAGGGAATGAACACTGAAGCTTTCTTT. Protein sequence: CASSIGQGMNTEAFF.

This clonotype occurred many times. An end of the junction does not agree with germline; a read error may underlie this. The rearrangement uses TRBV7-2 and TRBJ1-2; D is undetermined. Germline V lookup: CDR1 SGHTA, CDR2 FQGNSA. The CDR3 consists of 14 residues. In DNA form, the CDR3 reads TGTGCCAGCAGCCTAGCTACGGGCAGCTATGGCTACACCTTC. It codes for CASSLATGSYGYTF.

This clonotype is a singleton in its sample. The CDR3 end shows no conserved phenylalanine or tryptophan, and so a read error is likely. The CDR3 nucleotides are TGTGCCAGCAGTTACTCTGCGGGGGGAGGCAATGAGCAGTTCATC. Protein: CASSYSAGGGNEQFI. The chain carries TRBV6-5 and TRBJ2-1, with TRBD2 matching over 8 bases. There are 15 residues in the CDR3. V was clipped by 0 bases and J by 6 bases; unmatched bases: 4. Germline-derived CDR1 and CDR2 are MNHEY and SVGAGI.

This chain connects TRBV18 to TRBJ1-1; no reliable D call. CDR1 and CDR2 from the germline V gene are KGHSH and LQKENI. V was shortened by 2 bases and J by 0 bases, with 10 bases between the two germline ends. The CDR3 sequence is 15 residues long. The CDR3 spells CASSPATRMNTEAFF. CDR3 DNA: TGTGCCAGCTCACCAGCGACAAGGATGAACACTGAAGCTTTCTTT.